These T cell receptor beta chains were read from a single sample in a study of cytotoxic CD8 clonotypes in ibrutinib-treated CLL. The assay was immunoSEQ multiplex PCR, and TCRdb's table has in-frame clones only and misses some. The sample has about 15,000 clones, roughly two thirds seen once; the top ten hold roughly 13%. Sequencing was performed on PBMCs, taken before ibrutinib treatment. The receptors come from a human donor with chronic lymphocytic leukemia. Each CDR3 is given with its conserved first and last residue. The D gene is left open where the match is weak. Not all rows give a size; the values are once, few, many and, for expanded clones, a class.

size: medium-sized
D: NA
J: TRBJ2-2
V: TRBV6-4
DNA: TGTGCCAGCAGTGTTAACTTTAACACCGGGGAGCTGTTTTTT
CDR3: CASSVNFNTGELFF

size: few
D: NA
J: TRBJ1-2
V: TRBV29-1
DNA: TGCAGCACAAACCTTCCGGGACAAGGGAACTATGGCTACACCTTC
CDR3: CSTNLPGQGNYGYTF

size: NA
D: NA
J: TRBJ2-7
V: TRBV10-3
DNA: TGTGCCATCACAGTCGAGAGGGGTTCCTACGAGCAGTACTTC
CDR3: CAITVERGSYEQYF

size: few
D: NA
J: TRBJ2-5
V: TRBV28
DNA: TGTGCCAGTGTACGGGGCGCGGGGAAGACCCAGTACTTC
CDR3: CASVRGAGKTQYF

size: NA
D: NA
J: TRBJ1-3
V: TRBV10-1
DNA: TGCGCCAGCAGTGAAAGGACGGGGAACTCTGGAAACACCATATATTTT
CDR3: CASSERTGNSGNTIYF

size: few
D: NA
J: TRBJ2-1
V: TRBV28
DNA: TGTGCCACCGATATAAACGGTGAGCAGTTCTTC
CDR3: CATDINGEQFF

size: medium-sized
D: NA
J: TRBJ2-7
V: TRBV9
DNA: TGTGCCAGCAGCGCGGGTCTCAGCTCCTACGAGCAGTACTTC
CDR3: CASSAGLSSYEQYF

size: NA
D: TRBD2
J: TRBJ2-1
V: TRBV7-9
DNA: TGTGCCAGCAGCCACGGGGGGGTACCTTACAATGAGCAGTTCTTC
CDR3: CASSHGGVPYNEQFF

size: NA
D: TRBD2
J: TRBJ2-2
V: TRBV9
DNA: TGTGCCAGCAGCGTGTATAGCGGGGGGTTAAACACCGGGGAGCTGTTTTTT
CDR3: CASSVYSGGLNTGELFF

size: few
D: TRBD1
J: TRBJ1-3
V: TRBV4-1
DNA: TGCGCCAGCAGCCAAGAAATAGGGGGCCTCAACACCATATATTTT
CDR3: CASSQEIGGLNTIYF

size: NA
D: TRBD2
J: TRBJ2-1
V: TRBV18
DNA: TGTGCCAGCGGGGACTACCGTTACAATGAGCAGTTCTTC
CDR3: CASGDYRYNEQFF

size: NA
D: TRBD1
J: TRBJ1-5
V: TRBV5-1
DNA: TGCGCCAGCAGCTTGGAGGGGGACAGAGATCAGCCCCAGCATTTT
CDR3: CASSLEGDRDQPQHF

size: NA
D: TRBD2
J: TRBJ2-7
V: TRBV7-4
DNA: TGTGCCAGCAGCCCCCTCGCCAGGGACTATTCCGAGCAGTACTTC
CDR3: CASSPLARDYSEQYF

size: few
D: NA
J: TRBJ1-5
V: TRBV2
DNA: TGTGCCAGCAGTGGGAGAGGCGGCAGGAATCAGCCCCAGCATTTT
CDR3: CASSGRGGRNQPQHF